This TCR beta chain derives from a study of T cell responses to AZD1222 COVID-19 vaccine. The V gene's germline CDR1 is SGHVS and CDR2 FQNEAQ. The CDR3 contains 15 residues. V shed 5 bases, J shed 7 bases, and the junction held 5 bases outside the gene matches. Findings and caveats of the study: Repertoires were obtained only post-peak T cell response. The sample set comprised mostly white British donors with more females, and clonal diversity was possibly underestimated. Nearly half of spike-specific TCRs reportedly target unmutated variant regions.

Second-dose timings of about 4 or about 12 weeks were pooled. Using immunoSEQ multiplex PCR, the repertoire was profiled, and TCRdb retains in-frame clones only, with some absent. The sample holds 90,000 to 130,000 clones; just under 95% are singletons and the top ten take approximately 2.7%. About this clone: No antigen is known for it.

The origin of this receptor is an adult who received the AZD1222 COVID-19 vaccine. This sequence joins TRBV7-8 and TRBJ2-1; 13 positions agree with TRBD2. Sequenced here: peripheral blood, sampled 28 days after the second AZD1222 dose. The CDR3: CASSKGTSGKNEQFF. The CDR3 nucleotides are TGTGCCAGCAGCAAAGGGACTAGCGGGAAGAATGAGCAGTTCTTC.